This TCR beta chain was found in a study of shared clonotypes between healthy human individuals. Trimming shortened V by 1 base and J by 3 bases, and 5 bases separated the two germline ends. The germline V gene has CDR1 SGHNT and CDR2 YENEEA. CDR3 length: 13 residues. As for this clone: Its antigen is still unknown.

General study results and limits: Blood alone was sampled, and tissue repertoires likely differ.

Using immunoSEQ multiplex PCR, the repertoire was profiled, and TCRdb retains in-frame clones only, with some absent. The data show 450,000 to 500,000 clones, roughly 85% seen once. The sequence derives from a woman aged 40 to 50 in good health. Some clones in this sample may be carry-over from other donors' samples. The J gene is TRBJ2-3, the V gene TRBV11-3; D unclear. The sample was PBMCs. The CDR3 DNA is TGTGCCAGCAGCTTAGGGCGTACAGATACGCAGTATTTT. This codes for CASSLGRTDTQYF.